These T cell receptor beta chains were read from a single sample in a study of CD8+ T cells in alopecia areata. Some clones are missing from TCRdb's copy, which holds only in-frame ones; the method was immunoSEQ multiplex PCR. This table has around 300,000 clones, about 60% appearing once. This specimen was CD4+ T cells sorted from blood, taken around week 54, from a patient treated with tofacitinib. These receptor sequences come from a human donor with alopecia areata. CDR3s include the opening cysteine and the closing phenylalanine or tryptophan. The D gene is left open where the match is weak. Size is stated for part of the rows, as once, few or many counts, or as a class when the clone is expanded.

CDR3: CAWSLSSNQPQHF
DNA: TGTGCCTGGAGTTTGAGTAGTAATCAGCCCCAGCATTTT
V: TRBV30
D: .
size: .
J: TRBJ1-5

CDR3: CAISESGQGEAKNIQYF
DNA: TGTGCCATCAGTGAGTCCGGACAGGGAGAGGCCAAAAACATTCAGTACTTC
V: TRBV10-3
D: TRBD1
size: .
J: TRBJ2-4

CDR3: CASSPLLGQGGNEQFF
DNA: TGTGCCAGCAGCCCCCTTCTCGGACAGGGAGGGAATGAGCAGTTCTTC
V: TRBV11-1
D: .
size: few
J: TRBJ2-1

CDR3: CASSKTSGGISDTQYF
DNA: TGTGCCAGCAGCAAGACTAGCGGGGGGATATCAGATACGCAGTATTTT
V: TRBV9
D: TRBD2
size: .
J: TRBJ2-3

CDR3: CASSSSLAEIYGYTF
DNA: TGTGCCAGCAGCAGCTCCCTGGCGGAAATCTATGGCTACACCTTC
V: TRBV9
D: .
size: .
J: TRBJ1-2

CDR3: CASSSFRGRANYGYTF
DNA: TGTGCCAGCAGCTCTTTCAGAGGACGGGCTAACTATGGCTACACCTTC
V: TRBV13
D: .
size: few
J: TRBJ1-2

CDR3: CAWSARPGQRSSYEQYF
DNA: TGTGCCTGGAGTGCCCGACCAGGACAGCGGTCCTCCTACGAGCAGTACTTC
V: TRBV30
D: .
size: .
J: TRBJ2-7

CDR3: CAVDGQSRNSPLHF
DNA: TGTGCCGTGGACGGCCAGTCTCGAAATTCACCCCTCCACTTT
V: TRBV30
D: .
size: .
J: TRBJ1-6

CDR3: CAWSTGGRGLGETQYF
DNA: TGTGCCTGGAGTACGGGGGGCAGGGGGCTTGGAGAGACCCAGTACTTC
V: TRBV30
D: .
size: .
J: TRBJ2-5

CDR3: CASSLGLAAYEQYF
DNA: TGTGCCAGCAGCTTAGGGCTAGCCGCCTACGAGCAGTACTTC
V: TRBV7-2
D: .
size: .
J: TRBJ2-7

CDR3: CAWTALNTGELFF
DNA: TGTGCCTGGACTGCTTTGAACACCGGGGAGCTGTTTTTT
V: TRBV30
D: .
size: .
J: TRBJ2-2

CDR3: CAISESPAFSLHF
DNA: TGTGCCATCAGTGAGTCGCCAGCCTTTTCCCTCCACTTT
V: TRBV10-3
D: .
size: .
J: TRBJ1-6

CDR3: CASGLRPSSGEQFF
DNA: TGTGCTAGTGGTTTGCGGCCCTCTTCAGGTGAGCAGTTCTTC
V: TRBV12-5
D: .
size: .
J: TRBJ2-1

CDR3: CASSSADRGQPQHF
DNA: TGTGCCAGCAGCTCAGCCGACAGAGGCCAGCCCCAGCATTTT
V: TRBV7-8
D: .
size: .
J: TRBJ1-5

CDR3: CAWRGPSALYGYTF
DNA: TGTGCCTGGAGAGGTCCCTCCGCACTTTATGGCTACACCTTC
V: TRBV30
D: .
size: .
J: TRBJ1-2

CDR3: CAILTGEGAKNIQYF
DNA: TGTGCCATCTTAACAGGGGAAGGGGCCAAAAACATTCAGTACTTC
V: TRBV2
D: TRBD1
size: .
J: TRBJ2-4

CDR3: CASTPLAGTEAFF
DNA: TGTGCCAGTACCCCCTTAGCGGGGACTGAAGCTTTCTTT
V: TRBV19
D: .
size: .
J: TRBJ1-1

CDR3: CASSQETATYEQYF
DNA: TGCGCCAGCAGCCAAGAGACTGCAACCTACGAGCAGTACTTC
V: TRBV4-3
D: .
size: .
J: TRBJ2-7

CDR3: CASSPRLAGGQETQYF
DNA: TGTGCCAGCAGCCCCCGACTAGCGGGGGGCCAAGAGACCCAGTACTTC
V: TRBV7-9
D: TRBD2
size: .
J: TRBJ2-5

CDR3: CASSLAAGAYEQYF
DNA: TGTGCCAGCAGCTTAGCAGCCGGGGCCTACGAGCAGTACTTC
V: TRBV7-2
D: .
size: .
J: TRBJ2-7

CDR3: CASRIAGGTDTQYF
DNA: TGTGCCAGCAGGATAGCGGGGGGCACAGATACGCAGTATTTT
V: TRBV25-1
D: TRBD2
size: few
J: TRBJ2-3

CDR3: CASSPQENTEAFF
DNA: TGTGCCAGCAGCCCACAGGAGAACACTGAAGCTTTCTTT
V: TRBV7-9
D: .
size: few
J: TRBJ1-1

CDR3: CSVAETGTGTQYF
DNA: TGCAGCGTTGCCGAGACAGGGACGGGGACCCAGTACTTC
V: TRBV29-1
D: TRBD1
size: .
J: TRBJ2-5

CDR3: CASSLITGTYTGELFF
DNA: TGCGCCAGCAGCTTGATTACAGGGACCTACACCGGGGAGCTGTTTTTT
V: TRBV5-1
D: .
size: .
J: TRBJ2-2

CDR3: CAIRAGEEGNIQYF
DNA: TGTGCCATCAGGGCCGGGGAAGAAGGGAACATTCAGTACTTC
V: TRBV10-3
D: .
size: few
J: TRBJ2-4

CDR3: CASSLRWRQHSTETQYF
DNA: TGTGCCAGCAGCTTAAGGTGGCGGCAGCATTCCACGGAGACCCAGTACTTC
V: TRBV7-2
D: .
size: .
J: TRBJ2-5

CDR3: CASSLMRGQETQYF
DNA: TGTGCCAGCAGCTTAATGAGGGGGCAAGAGACCCAGTACTTC
V: TRBV7-9
D: .
size: .
J: TRBJ2-5

CDR3: CASSRTGNMDTQYF
DNA: TGTGCCAGCTCAAGGACAGGAAATATGGATACGCAGTATTTT
V: TRBV18
D: TRBD1
size: few
J: TRBJ2-3

CDR3: CASSLQGRWNEQFF
DNA: TGTGCCAGCAGTTTGCAGGGAAGATGGAATGAGCAGTTCTTC
V: TRBV27
D: .
size: .
J: TRBJ2-1

CDR3: CASTMGTDTQYF
DNA: TGTGCCAGCACCATGGGGACAGATACGCAGTATTTT
V: TRBV5-4
D: .
size: few
J: TRBJ2-3

CDR3: CASTPGRQETQYF
DNA: TGCGCCAGCACCCCGGGACGGCAAGAGACCCAGTACTTC
V: TRBV5-1
D: .
size: few
J: TRBJ2-5

CDR3: CASSPGQGAYEQYF
DNA: TGTGCCAGCAGTCCGGGACAGGGGGCCTACGAGCAGTACTTC
V: TRBV27
D: TRBD1
size: .
J: TRBJ2-7

CDR3: CASSLGLAGVLSYNEQFF
DNA: TGCGCCAGCAGCTTGGGACTAGCGGGGGTCCTTTCCTACAACGAGCAGTTCTTC
V: TRBV5-1
D: TRBD2
size: once
J: TRBJ2-1

CDR3: CASNSGGKYEQFF
DNA: TGCGCCAGCAACAGCGGGGGGAAGTATGAGCAGTTCTTC
V: TRBV5-1
D: TRBD2
size: few
J: TRBJ2-1

CDR3: CASSLGEVQPQHF
DNA: TGTGCCAGCAGCTTAGGAGAAGTCCAGCCCCAGCATTTT
V: TRBV7-8
D: .
size: .
J: TRBJ1-5

CDR3: CASSLGQGTEKLFF
DNA: TGTGCCAGCAGCTTGGGCCAGGGAACCGAAAAACTGTTTTTT
V: TRBV5-6
D: .
size: .
J: TRBJ1-4

CDR3: CAWSDLGNEQFF
DNA: TGTGCCTGGAGTGATCTAGGCAATGAGCAGTTCTTC
V: TRBV30
D: .
size: few
J: TRBJ2-1

CDR3: CSGSTGFSEAFF
DNA: TGCAGCGGCTCAACAGGGTTTTCGGAAGCTTTCTTT
V: TRBV29-1
D: .
size: .
J: TRBJ1-1

CDR3: CASSPGPGETQYF
DNA: TGCGCCAGCAGCCCGGGCCCAGGGGAGACCCAGTACTTC
V: TRBV5-1
D: .
size: .
J: TRBJ2-5

CDR3: CAWGTYSPLHF
DNA: TGTGCCTGGGGGACCTATTCACCCCTCCACTTT
V: TRBV30
D: .
size: .
J: TRBJ1-6

CDR3: CASSESGEQYF
DNA: TGTGCCAGCAGTGAATCGGGTGAGCAGTACTTC
V: TRBV2
D: .
size: .
J: TRBJ2-7

CDR3: CASSPREDYGYTF
DNA: TGTGCCAGCAGCCCCAGGGAAGACTATGGCTACACCTTC
V: TRBV6-5
D: .
size: .
J: TRBJ1-2

CDR3: CASSATGTGEYEQYF
DNA: TGTGCCAGCAGCGCGACCGGGACAGGGGAGTACGAGCAGTACTTC
V: TRBV7-3
D: TRBD1
size: .
J: TRBJ2-7

CDR3: CASSQDSRGDTEAFF
DNA: TGCGCCAGCAGCCAAGATAGCCGCGGAGACACTGAAGCTTTCTTT
V: TRBV4-3
D: .
size: .
J: TRBJ1-1

CDR3: CASSADFGNQPQHF
DNA: TGTGCCAGCAGCGCGGACTTTGGCAATCAGCCCCAGCATTTT
V: TRBV9
D: .
size: once
J: TRBJ1-5

CDR3: CASSVNRAYGYTF
DNA: TGCGCCAGCAGCGTCAATCGGGCCTATGGCTACACCTTC
V: TRBV5-1
D: .
size: .
J: TRBJ1-2

CDR3: CASSLWVRVKDGYTF
DNA: TGTGCCAGCAGCTTATGGGTCAGGGTGAAGGATGGCTACACCTTC
V: TRBV7-2
D: .
size: .
J: TRBJ1-2

CDR3: CASNRDTANEKLFF
DNA: TGTGCCAGTAACCGGGACACCGCTAATGAAAAACTGTTTTTT
V: TRBV19
D: .
size: few
J: TRBJ1-4

CDR3: CASSPSYNEKLFF
DNA: TGTGCCAGCAGTCCGTCCTATAATGAAAAACTGTTTTTT
V: TRBV27
D: .
size: few
J: TRBJ1-4

CDR3: CASTPEGGPLNEQFF
DNA: TGTGCCAGCACTCCGGAAGGGGGGCCCCTAAATGAGCAGTTCTTC
V: TRBV2
D: .
size: .
J: TRBJ2-1

CDR3: CASSLDSGYGYTF
DNA: TGTGCCAGCAGCTTAGACTCAGGCTATGGCTACACCTTC
V: TRBV7-6
D: .
size: .
J: TRBJ1-2

CDR3: CASSAQTFGLAGDNEQFF
DNA: TGCGCCAGCAGCGCGCAGACGTTCGGACTAGCGGGAGACAATGAGCAGTTCTTC
V: TRBV4-3
D: TRBD2
size: .
J: TRBJ2-1

CDR3: CAWNGRWDGELFF
DNA: TGTGCCTGGAACGGACGGTGGGACGGGGAGCTGTTTTTT
V: TRBV30
D: .
size: .
J: TRBJ2-2

CDR3: CASSLRGQAFF
DNA: TGTGCCAGCAGCCTCAGGGGCCAAGCTTTCTTT
V: TRBV6-5
D: .
size: .
J: TRBJ1-1

CDR3: CSVERQRYNEQFF
DNA: TGCAGCGTTGAGAGACAACGCTACAATGAGCAGTTCTTC
V: TRBV29-1
D: .
size: .
J: TRBJ2-1